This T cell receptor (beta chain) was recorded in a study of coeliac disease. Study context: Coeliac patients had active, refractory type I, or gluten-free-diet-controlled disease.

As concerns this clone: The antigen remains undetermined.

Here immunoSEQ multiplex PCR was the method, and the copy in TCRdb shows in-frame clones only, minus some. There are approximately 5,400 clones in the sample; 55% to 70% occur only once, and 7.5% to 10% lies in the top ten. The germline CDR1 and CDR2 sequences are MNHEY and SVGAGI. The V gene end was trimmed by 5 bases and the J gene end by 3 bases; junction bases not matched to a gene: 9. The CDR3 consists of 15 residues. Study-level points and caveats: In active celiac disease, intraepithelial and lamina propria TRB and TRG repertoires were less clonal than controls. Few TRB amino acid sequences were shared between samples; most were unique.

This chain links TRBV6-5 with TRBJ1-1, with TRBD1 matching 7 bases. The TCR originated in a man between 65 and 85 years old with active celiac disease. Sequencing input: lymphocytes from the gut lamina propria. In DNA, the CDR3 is TGTGCCAGCAGTAAGGACAGGCGTCGGGACACTGAAGCTTTCTTT. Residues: CASSKDRRRDTEAFF.